This TCR beta chain was documented in a study of blood T cell repertoires in COVID-19. Study overall: Italy, Spain and the United States were the sources of the convalescent and acute COVID-19 samples. T cells, B-cell-depleted T cells, or PBMCs provided the cDNA or gDNA that served as material.

In its sample, this clone was seen a few times. How the authors handled the data: Reference gene primer amplification in the assay estimated nucleated cell counts. The protocol was immunoSEQ multiplex PCR, while the TCRdb copy is restricted to in-frame clones and leaves out a portion. The V and J calls and clone size come from that table; D and trimming were worked out from the DNA. The repertoire holds over 45,000 clones, around 86% seen once, with 6.5% to 8% in the top ten. The TCR sequence derives from a man aged 45-60 years with active COVID-19. Sequencing was carried out using peripheral blood.

Here the CDR3 DNA reads TGTGCCAGCTCACCACAACAACAGGGTGAGCAGTACTTC. Amino acids: CASSPQQQGEQYF. The chain uses TRBV18 and TRBJ2-7, with a possible D match to TRBD1 (6 bases). Germline CDR1 and CDR2: KGHSH and LQKENI. With 1 base removed from V and 7 bases from J, the gap between germline ends came to 11 bases. The CDR3 is 13 residues long.